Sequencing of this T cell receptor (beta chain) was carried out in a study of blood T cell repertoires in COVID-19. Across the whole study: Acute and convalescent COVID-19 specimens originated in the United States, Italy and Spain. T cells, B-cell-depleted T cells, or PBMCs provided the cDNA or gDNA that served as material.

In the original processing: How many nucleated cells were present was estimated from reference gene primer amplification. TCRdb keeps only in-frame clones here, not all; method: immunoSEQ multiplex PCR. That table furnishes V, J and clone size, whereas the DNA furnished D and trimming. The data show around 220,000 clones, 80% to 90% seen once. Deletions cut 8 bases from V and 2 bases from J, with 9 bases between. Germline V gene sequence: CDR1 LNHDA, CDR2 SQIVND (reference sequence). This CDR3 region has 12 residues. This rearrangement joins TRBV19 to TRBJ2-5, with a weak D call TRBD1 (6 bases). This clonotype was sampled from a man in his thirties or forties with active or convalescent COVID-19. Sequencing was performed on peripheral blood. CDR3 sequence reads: CASVGQQETQYF. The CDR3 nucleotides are TGTGCCAGTGTTGGACAGCAAGAGACCCAGTACTTC.